Listed below are T cell receptor beta chains from one sample, sequenced in a study of T cells in Graves' hyperthyroidism and ophthalmopathy. TCRdb analysed the multiplex PCR reads with MiXCR anew, one entry per CDR3 protein. The sample holds about 540,000 distinct CDR3 sequences; under 60% are singletons and the top ten take around 8%. The material sequenced was peripheral blood or thyroid tissue (not recorded which). Source of these receptors: a woman aged 18-29 years with Graves' hyperthyroidism. Both conserved end residues are part of each CDR3. D genes are given only for firm matches. Size values are once, few and many counts, or a class for expanded clones, and some rows have none.

many	TRBV7-9	TRBJ2-2	TRBD1	TGTGCCAGCAGCTTAGGGGCCGGACAGGAGAACACCGGGGAGCTGTTTTTT	CASSLGAGQENTGELFF
many	TRBV5-1	TRBJ2-5	TRBD2	TGTGCCAGCAGCGTAGGTCTAGCGGGAGTGGAGACCCAGTACTTC	CASSVGLAGVETQYF
NA	TRBV24-1	TRBJ1-2	NA	TGTGCCACCAGTGATCCCGGGACAAACTATGGCTACACCTTC	CATSDPGTNYGYTF
NA	TRBV20-1	TRBJ2-1	NA	TGCAGTGCTCCGACTACCTCCTACAATGAGCAGTTCTTC	CSAPTTSYNEQFF
few	TRBV2	TRBJ2-7	NA	TGTGCCAGCAGTTTACGGGTTCAGGGAGGCTCCCTCTCCTACGAGCAGTACTTC	CASSLRVQGGSLSYEQYF
many	TRBV13	TRBJ2-5	NA	TGTGCCAGCAGCTTATGGCGGGCCCAAGAGACCCAGTACTTC	CASSLWRAQETQYF
NA	TRBV4-3	TRBJ2-7	NA	TGCGCCAGCAGCCTCGGGCTCGAGCAGTGCTTC	CASSLGLEQCF
many	TRBV7-3	TRBJ2-2	NA	TGTGCCAGCAGCTTAATTGCGGGACCCGGGGAGCTGTTTTTT	CASSLIAGPGELFF
NA	TRBV29-1	TRBJ1-2	NA	TGCAGCGTTGACAGGGGCGTTTTTTATGGCTACACCTTC	CSVDRGVFYGYTF
NA	TRBV9	TRBJ1-2	NA	TGTGCCAGCAGCCCCCGGACAAATCCCTATGGCTACACCTTC	CASSPRTNPYGYTF
NA	TRBV5-4	TRBJ2-7	TRBD2	TGTGCCAGCAGCTCGCGGACTAGCGGGATTTTGTACGAGCAGTGCTTC	CASSSRTSGILYEQCF
once	TRBV20-1	TRBJ2-7	NA	TGCAGTGCTAGGTCCTACCCCTCCTACGAGCAGTACTTC	CSARSYPSYEQYF
many	TRBV29-1	TRBJ2-7	NA	TGCAGCGTTGGCCGATTTCCCTACGAGCAGTACTTC	CSVGRFPYEQYF
NA	TRBV20-1	TRBJ1-2	NA	TGCAGTGCTAGTGCAGGGGCGGGCTATGGCTACACCTTC	CSASAGAGYGYTF
NA	TRBV24-1	TRBJ1-2	NA	TGTGCCACCAGCCCAGGGGTCTTCGGTTATGGCTACACCTTC	CATSPGVFGYGYTF
NA	TRBV7-9	TRBJ2-5	TRBD2	TGTGCCAGCAGCATCTCCGGGAGGGGATATGAGACCCAGTACTTC	CASSISGRGYETQYF
NA	TRBV7-8	TRBJ1-4	NA	TGTGCCAGCAGCGGGAGGGGATGG	CASSGRGW
NA	TRBV9	TRBJ2-3	NA	TGTGCCAGCAGCGTATTGGGCGGCGGGGTGGATACGCAGTATTTT	CASSVLGGGVDTQYF
many	TRBV5-1	TRBJ1-6	NA	TGCGCCAGCAGCCCTTCCGGACGGGATAGCTCACCCCTCCACTTT	CASSPSGRDSSPLHF
NA	TRBV6-1	TRBJ2-7	NA	TGTGCCATCAGGCCAACAGGTACCATCTACGAGCAGTACTTC	CAIRPTGTIYEQYF
NA	TRBV5-4	TRBJ1-2	NA	TGTGCCAGCAGCTTGGACGGGGACGAGTATGGCTACACCTTC	CASSLDGDEYGYTF
many	TRBV5-4	TRBJ2-5	NA	TGTGCCAGCAGCTTGGGCCCAGGGGTCCAAGAGACCCAGTACTTC	CASSLGPGVQETQYF
many	TRBV12-3/TRBV12-4	TRBJ1-3	NA	TGTGCCAGCAGTTTAGGGGCCAGGGCCTCTGGAAACACCATATATTTT	CASSLGARASGNTIYF
many	TRBV4-2	TRBJ2-7	TRBD1	TGTGCCAGCAGCCAGACCGGGACAGGGCCTTACGAGCAGTACTTC	CASSQTGTGPYEQYF
NA	TRBV2	TRBJ2-7	NA	TGCACCAGCAGTGGGGACCGGTTCCCTATCTCCTACGAGCAGTACTTC	CTSSGDRFPISYEQYF
NA	TRBV25-1	TRBJ2-7	NA	TGTGCCAGCAATAGAGCCGCTTCCTACGAGCAGTACTTC	CASNRAASYEQYF
many	TRBV11-2	TRBJ1-4	NA	TGTGCCAGCAGCTTAGTTTTTGGATCGTGGGGACGGAGTGAAAAACTGTTTTTT	CASSLVFGSWGRSEKLFF
many	TRBV4-1	TRBJ1-2	TRBD1	TGCGCCAGCAGCAAGGGACAGGAAAGTCTTGGCTACACCTTC	CASSKGQESLGYTF
NA	TRBV15	TRBJ1-2	TRBD1	TGTGCCACCAGCAGAGGGACAGGGAGCAACTATGGCCACACCTTC	CATSRGTGSNYGHTF
many	TRBV7-9	TRBJ1-1	NA	TGTGCCAGCACCCAGACAGGGAACACTGAAGCTTTCTTT	CASTQTGNTEAFF
many	TRBV6-2/TRBV6-3	TRBJ1-1	NA	TGTGCCAGCAACTTCCGACGACAGAAGGCTGAAGCTTTCTTT	CASNFRRQKAEAFF
many	TRBV10-1	TRBJ1-1	TRBD1	TGCGCCAGCAGTGCGGGGGACAGGGGTTCGTCTGAAGCTTTCTTT	CASSAGDRGSSEAFF
many	TRBV18	TRBJ2-6	NA	TGTGCCAGCGCCTCGACACACTCTGGGGCCAACGTCCTGACTTTC	CASASTHSGANVLTF
NA	TRBV7-8	TRBJ2-7	TRBD1	TGTGCCAGCAGCACCGGACAGGCCGAGCAGTACTTC	CASSTGQAEQYF
NA	TRBV5-4	TRBJ2-5	TRBD1	TGTGCCAGCAGCTCCCAGACAGGGCTAGAGACCCGGTACTTC	CASSSQTGLETRYF
many	TRBV5-1	TRBJ1-5	NA	TGCGCCAGCAGCTTTGACGATAATCAGCCCCAGCATTTT	CASSFDDNQPQHF
NA	TRBV29-1	TRBJ1-4	NA	TGCAGCGTTGTCGGAGTTGAGGGGTTTGGACTGTTTTTT	CSVVGVEGFGLFF
NA	TRBV2	TRBJ1-5	NA	TGTGCCAGCAGTGAAGGAACGGGAGGGCCCCAGCATTTT	CASSEGTGGPQHF
many	TRBV7-6	TRBJ2-7	TRBD2	TGTGCCAGCAGCTTAGGGACTAGCGGCCAACTAAACTACGAGCAGTACTTC	CASSLGTSGQLNYEQYF
NA	TRBV2	TRBJ2-7	TRBD2	TGTGCCACCCGACTAGCGACTTCCTACGAGCAGTACTTC	CATRLATSYEQYF
many	TRBV29-1	TRBJ2-5	NA	TGCAGCGTCCCCTCTCCCGCCCAGTACTTC	CSVPSPAQYF
few	TRBV30	TRBJ2-6	NA	TGTGCCTGGAGTGTAAAGGCGGGGGCCAACGTCCTGACTTTC	CAWSVKAGANVLTF
many	TRBV29-1	TRBJ2-7	TRBD2	TGCAGCGTTTTACTAGCGGCAGAGCAGTACTTC	CSVLLAAEQYF
many	TRBV10-3	TRBJ2-7	NA	TGTGCCATCATCGAGGAGGGGGGGGGCTCCTACGAGCAGTACTTC	CAIIEEGGGSYEQYF
NA	TRBV19	TRBJ2-1	NA	TGTGCCAGTAGTAGACCGAGTTCCTACAATGAGCAGTTCTTC	CASSRPSSYNEQFF